Here is one TCR beta chain with its context. Cohorts were determined from participant-reported clinical history. Trimming removed 4 bases from V and 2 bases from J; junction bases left unmatched: 5. Germline-derived CDR1 and CDR2 are SGDLS and YYNGEE. The CDR3 is 14 amino acids. The data are from a study of blood T cell repertoires in COVID-19. In the authors' methods: Reference gene primer amplification in the assay estimated nucleated cell counts. The method was immunoSEQ multiplex PCR; TCRdb's version includes in-frame clones alone and lacks a portion of them. The D gene and trimming were derived from the DNA, and the V and J assignments and clone size from that table. This sample has some 320,000 clones; roughly 85% occur once, and the top ten carry under 2%.

The J gene is TRBJ2-7, the V gene TRBV9; 8 nucleotides match TRBD2. Material for sequencing was PBMCs or T cells enriched from blood (not recorded which). This sequence originates from a woman aged 30 to 39 who had been exposed to COVID-19. The CDR3 region is CASSPGGATYEQYF. The CDR3 DNA reads TGTGCCAGCAGCCCGGGGGGGGCCACCTACGAGCAGTACTTC.